Following are 2 T cell receptor beta chains from one sample sequenced in a study of blood T cells in healthy people across ages. The use of a sample-barcoded 5' primer and a J-beta primer mix characterized a second PCR of roughly 7 to 11 cycles. TCRdb reprocessed the 5' RACE reads with MiXCR, giving one entry per CDR3 protein. The profile shows 790,000 or so distinct CDR3 sequences, 56% of them singletons. The sample consisted of blood. The origin of the receptors is a man in his forties in good health.

This clonotype was counted many times. The chain is built from TRBV29-1 and TRBJ1-2, with TRBD1 identical over 11 bases. Germline lookup yields CDR1 SQVTM and CDR2 ANQGSEA. J lost 8 bases, V lost 6 bases, and 8 bases had no gene match. The CDR3 has 13 residues. The CDR3 DNA reads TGCAGCGTCCTGGGACAGGGGGAGACCGGCTACACCTTC. Its protein product is CSVLGQGETGYTF. Complete variable domain (other parts from reference TRBV29-1 and TRBJ1-2): SAVISQKPSRDICQRGTSLTIQCQVDSQVTMMFWYRQQPGQSLTLIATANQGSEATYESGFVIDKFPISRPNLTFSTLTVSNMSPEDSSIYLCSVLGQGETGYTFGSGTRLTVV.

This sequence joins TRBV6-1 and TRBJ2-5, with 7 bases aligning to TRBD1. V shed 0 bases, J shed 2 bases, and the junction held 6 bases outside the gene matches. This CDR3 contains 16 residues. Looked up from germline, CDR1 is MNHNS and CDR2 is SASEGT. The CDR3 is CASSEAAGTVQETQYF. Here the CDR3 DNA reads TGTGCCAGCAGTGAAGCGGCCGGGACAGTACAAGAGACCCAGTACTTC.